This is a list of T cell receptor beta chains from one sample in a study of cytomegalovirus exposure and HLA in healthy donors. The data were produced by immunoSEQ multiplex PCR, yet TCRdb's version contains in-frame clones alone and is incomplete. The data contain 120,000 to 150,000 clones, 80% to 90% of them seen just once; the ten biggest clones take up roughly 4%. Specimen: PBMCs. All receptors come from a woman in her 40s in good health and CMV-seropositive. CDR3s include the opening cysteine and the closing phenylalanine or tryptophan. Each record gives: J gene, clone size, D gene, V gene, CDR3 protein, CDR3 DNA. D genes are given only for firm matches. Size is stated for part of the rows, as once, few or many counts, or as a class when the clone is expanded.

J: TRBJ2-1; size: -; D: -; V: TRBV28; CDR3: CASSLIELYEQFF; DNA: TGTGCCAGCAGTTTAATCGAGTTATATGAGCAGTTCTTC
J: TRBJ2-2; size: -; D: TRBD2; V: TRBV6-4; CDR3: CASSTLAGGNTGELFF; DNA: TGTGCCAGCAGTACTTTAGCGGGAGGAAACACCGGGGAGCTGTTTTTT
J: TRBJ1-5; size: -; D: TRBD1; V: TRBV13; CDR3: CASSLATGTDNNQPQHF; DNA: TGTGCCAGCAGCTTAGCCACCGGGACAGATAACAATCAGCCCCAGCATTTT
J: TRBJ2-2; size: -; D: -; V: TRBV4-3; CDR3: CASSQDGQLNTGELFF; DNA: TGCGCCAGCAGCCAAGATGGGCAGTTAAACACCGGGGAGCTGTTTTTT
J: TRBJ2-7; size: once; D: TRBD1; V: TRBV9; CDR3: CASSPDRGYEQYF; DNA: TGTGCCAGCAGCCCCGACAGGGGTTACGAGCAGTACTTC
J: TRBJ2-7; size: -; D: -; V: TRBV28; CDR3: CASSLRGSPIRSYEQYF; DNA: TGTGCCAGCAGTTTACGCGGGTCACCCATACGCTCCTACGAGCAGTACTTC
J: TRBJ2-3; size: -; D: -; V: TRBV13; CDR3: CASSLGRIVSSSVASTDTQYF; DNA: TGTGCCAGCAGCTTAGGTAGAATCGTGTCTAGCAGTGTAGCTAGCACAGATACGCAGTATTTT
J: TRBJ2-7; size: -; D: -; V: TRBV5-1; CDR3: CASSFNRDYEQYF; DNA: TGCGCCAGCAGCTTTAACAGGGACTACGAGCAGTACTTC
J: TRBJ1-5; size: -; D: -; V: TRBV19; CDR3: CASTQGRADHHF; DNA: TGTGCCAGTACTCAAGGGAGGGCAGACCACCATTTT
J: TRBJ2-7; size: -; D: -; V: TRBV2; CDR3: CASSLSYEQYF; DNA: TGTGCCAGCAGCTTGAGCTACGAGCAGTACTTC
J: TRBJ2-7; size: -; D: -; V: TRBV5-4; CDR3: CASSSDSDHYEQYF; DNA: TGTGCCAGCAGCTCGGACAGCGATCATTACGAGCAGTACTTC
J: TRBJ1-1; size: -; D: TRBD1; V: TRBV9; CDR3: CASSAPGTENTEAFF; DNA: TGTGCCAGCAGCGCCCCCGGGACAGAGAACACTGAAGCTTTCTTT
J: TRBJ2-3; size: -; D: TRBD2; V: TRBV19; CDR3: CASSMPTLAGSTDTQYF; DNA: TGTGCCAGTAGTATGCCCACACTAGCGGGGAGCACAGATACGCAGTATTTT
J: TRBJ1-2; size: -; D: -; V: TRBV29-1; CDR3: CSVLQPGEGYTF; DNA: TGCAGCGTCCTACAGCCGGGGGAGGGCTACACCTTC
J: TRBJ1-3; size: -; D: -; V: TRBV11-2; CDR3: CASSASDTIYF; DNA: TGTGCCAGCAGCGCATCGGACACCATATATTTT
J: TRBJ2-7; size: -; D: TRBD2; V: TRBV10-1; CDR3: CASATLADFYEQYF; DNA: TGCGCCAGCGCTACACTAGCGGACTTCTACGAGCAGTACTTC
J: TRBJ2-3; size: -; D: TRBD2; V: TRBV5-1; CDR3: CASSLGLAGDTQYF; DNA: TGCGCCAGCAGCTTGGGACTAGCGGGAGATACGCAGTATTTT
J: TRBJ1-6; size: -; D: TRBD1; V: TRBV4-1; CDR3: CASSQDREGARNSPLHF; DNA: TGCGCCAGCAGCCAAGATCGGGAGGGGGCGCGCAATTCACCCCTCCACTTT
J: TRBJ1-1; size: -; D: -; V: TRBV10-3; CDR3: CAIRASGAEAEAFF; DNA: TGTGCCATCAGGGCCAGCGGGGCCGAGGCTGAAGCTTTCTTT